This TCR beta chain comes out of a study of human T cells and chemical hapten exposure. On the study more broadly: The patient population, which was mostly female, had alopecia areata, totalis or universalis.

Germline V gene data show CDR1 as MNHEY and CDR2 as SVGAGI. The CDR3 covers 18 residues. The V end was cut by 2 bases, the J end by 10 bases, with 24 bases between. This clonotype has a count of ten or more. Its target is unknown. TCRdb reprocessed the RACE reads via MiXCR and lists one record per CDR3 protein. The table lists around 77,000 distinct CDR3 sequences, more than 8% of them singletons. Study findings and constraints: Sensitization with DPC brought no change to TCRs above 1 in 1000 in frequency.

Time point indicated: patch test 1, 2 weeks after DPC sensitization. This sample's treatment: therapeutic diphenylcyclopropenone sensitization with weekly scalp DPC. The source is a woman aged 40 to 55 with alopecia areata. Some clones in this sample may be carry-over from other donors' samples. V gene TRBV6-5 combines with J gene TRBJ1-6, with a tentative D call TRBD1 (5 bases). This specimen consisted of whole blood, obtained in connection with sensitization to the hapten diphenylcyclopropenone (DPC). CDR3 sequence (DNA): TGTGCCAGCAGTTACGAGGCCCAAAAGGCAGGGCGTGAATCACCCCTCCACTTT. This translates into CASSYEAQKAGRESPLHF.